Given below is one T cell receptor (beta chain) in context. Its specificity is not known. The PCR contained 60 Vbeta and 13 Jbeta primers. Sequenced by immunoSEQ multiplex PCR; TCRdb stores in-frame clones only, minus some. Of roughly 160,000 clones in the sample, roughly 70% were seen once. This sample stems from a study of cytomegalovirus exposure and HLA in healthy donors. Whole-study results and caveats: In a later analysis, HLA-C alleles had the fewest associated TCRs, DRB1 alleles the most.

The CDR3 has 15 residues. The ends lost 2 bases at V and 4 bases at J; junction bases unmatched: 7. Germline CDR1 is SGDLS and CDR2 is YYNGEE. The chain couples TRBV9 to TRBJ2-5, with 8 bases that match TRBD2. The source of this sequence is a girl aged 5-17 years in good health and CMV-seronegative. Sequenced sample: PBMCs. For the CDR3, the DNA is TGTGCCAGCAGCGTTGGCCGGACTAGCCCAGAGACCCAGTACTTC. It translates to CASSVGRTSPETQYF.